The clone carrying this T cell receptor beta chain was seen repeatedly, ten times or more. What it binds is unknown. With 4 bases clipped from V and 0 bases from J, the junction kept 7 bases outside the gene matches. CDR3 size: 16 residues. Germline CDR1 reads LGHDT; CDR2 reads YNNKEL (reference sequence). MiXCR, run by TCRdb on the RT-PCR reads, gives a single entry per CDR3 protein. The sample has just under 250,000 distinct CDR3 sequences, 9% to 15% seen once. These data are taken from a study of response to subunit inactivated influenza vaccine. Overall study results and limits: T cells newly recruited by each seasonal influenza vaccination are few, the authors suggested.

The chain is built from TRBV3-1 and TRBJ2-7, with 9 bases matching TRBD2. This TCR was sampled from a man aged 45 to 65 who received an inactivated influenza vaccine. Sequenced material: non-naive T cells sorted from PBMCs, taken around two weeks before vaccination. This CDR3 reads CASSPEGGRASYEQYF. In DNA form, the CDR3 reads TGTGCCAGCAGCCCCGAAGGCGGGAGGGCCTCCTACGAGCAGTACTTC.